This T cell receptor (beta chain) came from a study of shared clonotypes between healthy human individuals. Study summary: There were three CD4 naive, three CD4 memory, two CD8 naive and one CD8 memory plates per donor.

The CDR3 runs 19 residues. Germline V CDR1 and CDR2: SGHVS, FQNEAQ. V was pared by 1 base and J by 5 bases, with 18 bases of the junction left unmatched. Researchers divided each subset's genomic DNA evenly across several immunoSEQ plates. This table comes from immunoSEQ multiplex PCR, and its TCRdb copy is limited to in-frame clones, with some not included. Here the sample spans hundreds of thousands of clones, around 67% being singletons. This sequence joins TRBV7-8 and TRBJ2-5; TRBD2 matches at 8 bases. The sample comprised memory CD4+ T cells sorted from blood. Subset of the sample: CD45RA-negative fraction. The TCR originated in a woman younger than 45 in good health. The CDR3 is CASSLGASQPGGISETQYF. In DNA, the CDR3 is TGTGCCAGCAGCTTAGGGGCTAGTCAACCGGGAGGGATTTCGGAGACCCAGTACTTC. The whole variable domain, remainder taken from reference TRBV7-8 and TRBJ2-5, is GAGVSQSPRYKVAKRGQDVALRCDPISGHVSLFWYQQALGQGPEFLTYFQNEAQLDKSGLPSDRFFAERPEGSVSTLKIQRTQQEDSAVYLCASSLGASQPGGISETQYFGPGTRLLVL.